The rows below give T cell receptor beta chains drawn from one sample of a study of T-cell memory formation after mild COVID-19. Via MiXCR, TCRdb re-called the 5' RACE reads, giving one row per CDR3 protein. The repertoire holds approximately 150,000 distinct CDR3 sequences, with approximately 21% as singletons. Sequencing input: PBMCs or a T cell subset sorted from them (not recorded which). The receptors stem from an adult woman who had mild COVID-19 (a few samples of this study predate the infection). Cell type and time point are not known. Both conserved end residues are trimmed from each CDR3. The order of the fields is D gene, clone size, V gene, CDR3 protein. The D gene is left open where the match is weak. Not every row has a clone size; where given, it reads once, few, many or a size class.

TRBD1 | many | TRBV6-5 | ASSRQGATGELF
NA | NA | TRBV29-1 | SVEYGHTEAF
NA | NA | TRBV6-5 | ASRLQGYTEAF
TRBD1 | NA | TRBV11-2 | ASSLRRQGGTEAF
TRBD2 | few | TRBV7-8 | ASSSGGAGQF
TRBD2 | NA | TRBV9 | ASGTGSGGPSSGANVLT
NA | NA | TRBV27 | ASSPGNTNTGELF
NA | NA | TRBV11-3 | ASSPSGYGGYT
NA | NA | TRBV5-1 | ASSLDGYNEQF
TRBD2 | many | TRBV20-1 | SAPSGRVPNEQF
NA | few | TRBV3-1 | ASSQDDSPLYGYT
NA | few | TRBV5-1 | ASSFGQPGELFF
NA | NA | TRBV6-1 | ASRDPSRANTEAF
NA | NA | TRBV20-1 | SATTGKAGNTIY
NA | few | TRBV7-9 | ASSLEGFLKGKRNEQF
NA | few | TRBV7-2 | ASSLERLGKNIQY
TRBD2 | NA | TRBV4-3 | ASSQDANSGLYNEQF
TRBD2 | few | TRBV7-8 | ASSLRGTSEYEQY
NA | NA | TRBV7-2 | ASSLAPTSRETQY
NA | many | TRBV12-3/TRBV12-4 | ASRRGAGELF
NA | NA | TRBV12-3/TRBV12-4 | ASRRGGSAVGYT
TRBD2 | few | TRBV2 | ASSGLASDTQY
NA | few | TRBV24-1 | ATSDLPANTGELF
NA | few | TRBV18 | ASSPQRAEAF
NA | many | TRBV7-2 | ASSLVGRGNNEQF
NA | NA | TRBV6-6 | ASSYSQGPYEQY
NA | few | TRBV5-1 | ASSLQGYNEQF
TRBD2 | NA | TRBV4-3 | ASSQGTSVEDTQY
TRBD1 | NA | TRBV7-9 | ASSLAGGSDTQY
NA | once | TRBV5-1 | ASSLTQVPNTEAF
NA | NA | TRBV5-5 | ASSLGQINTGELF
NA | NA | TRBV20-1 | SATSPPKGYT
TRBD1 | NA | TRBV5-6 | ASSLGGQGGYGYT
NA | NA | TRBV7-3 | ASSPLGRVETQY
NA | few | TRBV12-3/TRBV12-4 | ATSTRRSNTEAF
NA | NA | TRBV29-1 | SATRGTAGTDTQY
TRBD2 | NA | TRBV6-5 | ASTSVAGGPGNEQF
NA | NA | TRBV12-3/TRBV12-4 | ASSAETGSLNQPQH
TRBD1 | few | TRBV7-9 | ASSRDREGAF
NA | few | TRBV24-1 | ATSDPGASSSYEQY
NA | NA | TRBV6-5 | ASSYEGGNSYEQY
TRBD1 | NA | TRBV3-1 | ASSQGTGFAGGTQY
NA | NA | TRBV7-8 | ASSFSPTLRGQPQH
TRBD2 | few | TRBV5-5 | ASSLRAGGGQETQY
TRBD2 | NA | TRBV7-9 | ASSPPPRLAGGWPVI
TRBD1 | few | TRBV7-2 | ASSLGGRGQIGYT
NA | NA | TRBV29-1 | SVHSGTNTGELF
NA | NA | TRBV7-9 | ASSWKKQGRDYNEQF
NA | NA | TRBV5-1 | ASRVGASGETQY
TRBD1 | few | TRBV7-6 | ASSLEDRTSYEQY